Shown below are 16 T cell receptor beta chains from a single sample sequenced in a study of blood T cell repertoires in COVID-19. Sequencing was performed with immunoSEQ multiplex PCR; in TCRdb, only in-frame clones are kept and a portion is missing. The profile shows around 60,000 clones, approximately 77% of them singletons. Sequencing was carried out using peripheral blood. The receptors come from a human donor in a cohort sampled during active COVID-19.

The V call is TRBV7-2, the J call TRBJ2-7; 11 bases line up with TRBD1. With V trimmed by 5 bases and J by 5 bases, 5 bases remained unmatched. The CDR3 covers 14 residues. Germline lookup yields CDR1 SGHTA and CDR2 FQGNSA. CDR3 bases: TGTGCCAGCAGCAAAGGACAGGGGGCCGACGAGCAGTACTTC. Amino acids: CASSKGQGADEQYF.

The rearrangement uses TRBV2 and TRBJ1-6; TRBD1 matches at 9 bases. This CDR3 has 16 residues. Germline-derived CDR1 and CDR2 are SNHLY and FYNNEI. The ends lost 8 bases at V and 7 bases at J; junction bases unmatched: 12. The CDR3 nucleotides are TGTGCCAGCTCGCAGTCAACAGGGGGCGCGAATTCACCCCTCCACTTT. Encoded protein: CASSQSTGGANSPLHF.

The V gene is TRBV7-9, the J gene TRBJ1-5; a possible D gene is TRBD1 (5 bases). The CDR3 loop spans 14 amino acids. Between the trimmed V and J ends, which lost 1 base and 4 bases, there was a span of 8 bases. Germline values: CDR1 SEHNR, CDR2 FQNEAQ (reference sequence). Written as DNA, the CDR3 is TGTGCCAGCAGCTTAGGCAGGGTGAATCAGCCCCAGCATTTT. Protein product: CASSLGRVNQPQHF.

In regard to this clone: The sample has other DNA sequences that encode this CDR3 too. The V call is TRBV15, the J call TRBJ2-7, with 7 bases that match TRBD2. Trimming at V came to 0 bases and at J to 4 bases, leaving 3 bases not matched to a gene. The CDR3 runs 14 residues. Germline CDR1 reads LNHNV; CDR2 reads YYDKDF (reference sequence). The CDR3 DNA reads as TGTGCCACCAGCAGAGATTTGGGAGGGTACGAGCAGTACTTC. This sequence encodes CATSRDLGGYEQYF. Complete variable domain (other parts from reference TRBV15 and TRBJ2-7): DAMVIQNPRYQVTQFGKPVTLSCSQTLNHNVMYWYQQKSSQAPKLLFHYYDKDFNNEADTPDNFQSRRPNTSFCFLDIRSPGLGDTAMYLCATSRDLGGYEQYFGPGTRLTVT.

The gene calls are TRBV2 and TRBJ2-2; TRBD1 is a possible D gene (6 bases). The CDR3 sequence is 14 residues long. Germline CDR1 and CDR2: SNHLY and FYNNEI. Trimming removed 7 bases at V and 1 base at J, with 10 bases between. CDR3 protein: CASTQGMNTGELFF. CDR3 DNA: TGTGCCAGCACGCAGGGGATGAACACCGGGGAGCTGTTTTTT.

The chain recombines TRBV18 with TRBJ2-1; tentative D call: TRBD2 (6 bases). V lost 4 bases to trimming and J lost 1 base, with 8 bases between them. This CDR3 spans 14 amino acids. Germline-derived CDR1 and CDR2 are KGHSH and LQKENI. The CDR3 DNA sequence: TGTGCCAGCTCACTAGCGGAATCCTACAATGAGCAGTTCTTC. Residues: CASSLAESYNEQFF.

The table lists this clone with a count of one. The chain joins TRBV3-1 (or the pseudogene TRBV3-2) to TRBJ2-3; 7 bases map to TRBD2. The junction had 7 bases not matched to a gene; V was cut back by 3 bases and J by 7 bases. Germline lookup yields CDR1 LGHDT and CDR2 YNNKEL (reference sequence). The CDR3 length is 14 residues. CDR3 coding DNA: TGTGCCAGCAGCCAGGACGGGGGGTCGCATACGCAGTATTTT. It translates to CASSQDGGSHTQYF.

The rearrangement joins TRBV28 to TRBJ2-5, with 12 bases aligning to TRBD1. The CDR3 has 17 amino acids. After removal of 6 bases from V and 5 bases from J, the junction contained 13 bases not matched to a gene. From germline, CDR1 is MDHEN and CDR2 SYDVKM. CDR3 amino acids: CASSPRPGQGAWETQYF. Here the CDR3 DNA reads TGTGCCAGCAGCCCCCGACCGGGACAGGGGGCTTGGGAGACCCAGTACTTC.

CDR3 DNA: TGTGCCAGCAGCGGGGGACCCCTGAGCACAGATACGCAGTATTTT. Amino acid sequence: CASSGGPLSTDTQYF. This rearrangement joins TRBV6-5 to TRBJ2-3, with a tentative D call TRBD2 (6 bases). The CDR3 has 15 residues. The germline V and J ends were trimmed by 6 bases and 0 bases, with 13 bases remaining between them. The germline gives CDR1 MNHEY, CDR2 SVGAGI.

The chain links TRBV5-1 to TRBJ2-2; 9 bases are a match to TRBD1. The CDR3 covers 15 residues. Per the germline V gene, CDR1 is SGHRS and CDR2 is YFSETQ. V shed 4 bases and J 5 bases; nucleotides not matched to a gene: 6. The CDR3 nucleotides read TGCGCCAGCAGCCCGACAGGGGGAGGTACCGGGGAGCTGTTTTTT. This gives the protein CASSPTGGGTGELFF.

V is TRBV9 and J is TRBJ1-6; no definite D call. Trimming stripped 4 bases from V and 6 bases from J, with 14 bases between. The CDR3 extends over 15 amino acids. Germline V CDR1 and CDR2: SGDLS, YYNGEE. CDR3 in amino acids: CASSPHGEANSPLHF. The CDR3 DNA follows: TGTGCCAGCAGCCCCCACGGGGAGGCTAATTCACCCCTCCACTTT.

The chain employs TRBV6-5 and TRBJ1-5, with D maybe TRBD1 (5 bases). The germline CDR1 and CDR2 sequences are MNHEY and SVGAGI. The CDR3 has 15 amino acids. Trimming took 6 bases from V and 0 from J, leaving 12 bases between them. CDR3: CASRRQSYSNQPQHF. In DNA, the CDR3 is TGTGCCAGCAGACGACAGTCTTATAGCAATCAGCCCCAGCATTTT.

This clone came up many times. J is TRBJ1-5 and V is TRBV30; a possible D gene is TRBD1 (5 bases). This CDR3 contains 14 residues. CDR1 and CDR2 from the germline V gene are GTSNPN and SVGIG (reference sequence). The V end was cut by 2 bases, the J end by 0 bases, with 8 bases between. The CDR3 nucleotides are TGTGCCTGGAGTAAGGGGCATAGCAATCAGCCCCAGCATTTT. It encodes CAWSKGHSNQPQHF.

The count of this clone is one. The V and J genes are TRBV6-5 and TRBJ2-1; 11 bases are shared with TRBD2. The germline CDR1 and CDR2 sequences are MNHEY and SVGAGI. The length of the CDR3 is 15 residues. Germline trimming cut 5 bases from V and 3 bases from J; bases unmatched to any gene: 3. In DNA form, the CDR3 reads TGTGCCAGCAGTATACTAGCGGGAGACTACAATGAGCAGTTCTTC. This gives the protein CASSILAGDYNEQFF.

This clone came up a few times. The chain recombines TRBV29-1 with TRBJ2-7; D perhaps matches TRBD1 (6 bases). The CDR3 consists of 13 residues. CDR1 is SQVTM, CDR2 ANQGSEA, per germline. Trimming removed 6 bases at V and 5 bases at J, with 17 bases between. The CDR3 is CSVSTGAAHEQYF. The CDR3 DNA follows: TGCAGCGTCTCGACAGGAGCAGCCCACGAGCAGTACTTC.

The rearrangement links TRBV5-4 to TRBJ2-7; a weak D match, TRBD1 (7 bases). Germline values: CDR1 SGHNT, CDR2 YYREEE (reference sequence). V was trimmed by 4 bases and J by 4 bases, leaving 21 bases between them. CDR3 length equals 16 residues. The CDR3: CASSLGGQGGLYEQYF. CDR3 DNA sequence: TGTGCCAGCAGCCTAGGGGGGCAGGGGGGTCTATACGAGCAGTACTTC.